These T cell receptor beta chains were read from a single sample in a study of PD-1 blockade in mismatch repair-deficient tumors. TCRdb's copy holds only in-frame clones and misses some; the assay was immunoSEQ multiplex PCR. The data contain some 14,000 clones, 84% of them singletons. These TCRs are of unknown antigen specificity. The sequenced sample was cells cultured in vitro, obtained from a patient treated with pembrolizumab. These receptors were obtained from an adult with mismatch repair-deficient cancer. The CDR3 runs from the conserved cysteine through the conserved F or W. The D gene is left open where the match is weak. A clone size is listed for some rows: how often the clone was seen (once, few, many), or a class if it is expanded.

j_gene: TRBJ2-7; v_gene: TRBV4-1; abundance: -; d_gene: TRBD1; CDR3aa: CASSQTTGDGAYEQYF; CDR3nt: TGCGCCAGCAGCCAAACCACAGGGGATGGGGCCTACGAGCAGTACTTC
j_gene: TRBJ2-6; v_gene: TRBV2; abundance: -; d_gene: -; CDR3aa: CASRKELLSGANVLTF; CDR3nt: TGTGCCAGCCGCAAGGAACTCCTCTCTGGGGCCAACGTCCTGACTTTC
j_gene: TRBJ2-6; v_gene: TRBV7-8; abundance: -; d_gene: -; CDR3aa: CASSSQGPGANVLTF; CDR3nt: TGTGCCAGCAGCTCGCAGGGTCCCGGGGCCAACGTCCTGACTTTC
j_gene: TRBJ1-2; v_gene: TRBV6-6; abundance: -; d_gene: -; CDR3aa: CAISPIGRSYTF; CDR3nt: TGTGCCATTTCCCCAATCGGAAGGAGCTACACCTTC
j_gene: TRBJ2-3; v_gene: TRBV5-4; abundance: -; d_gene: TRBD2; CDR3aa: CASSIREGGDTQYF; CDR3nt: TGTGCCAGCAGCATACGGGAGGGGGGAGATACGCAGTATTTT
j_gene: TRBJ2-3; v_gene: TRBV18; abundance: -; d_gene: -; CDR3aa: CASSPEASFTDTQYF; CDR3nt: TGTGCCAGCTCACCAGAAGCGAGTTTCACAGATACGCAGTATTTT
j_gene: TRBJ2-1; v_gene: TRBV7-3; abundance: -; d_gene: -; CDR3aa: CASSFLGHSYNEQFF; CDR3nt: TGTGCCAGCAGCTTCTTGGGACACTCCTACAATGAGCAGTTCTTC
j_gene: TRBJ1-5; v_gene: TRBV18; abundance: -; d_gene: -; CDR3aa: CASSPSGLFRGGSSNQPQHF; CDR3nt: TGTGCCAGCTCACCAAGTGGTCTTTTTCGGGGGGGCAGTAGCAATCAGCCCCAGCATTTT
j_gene: TRBJ2-2; v_gene: TRBV19; abundance: -; d_gene: TRBD1; CDR3aa: CASRKRTGVFGTGELFF; CDR3nt: TGTGCCAGTAGAAAAAGGACAGGGGTTTTTGGAACCGGGGAGCTGTTTTTT
j_gene: TRBJ1-1; v_gene: TRBV27; abundance: -; d_gene: -; CDR3aa: CASSSPGHPAAEAFF; CDR3nt: TGTGCCAGCAGTTCCCCGGGACACCCCGCCGCTGAAGCTTTCTTT
j_gene: TRBJ2-5; v_gene: TRBV7-6; abundance: -; d_gene: -; CDR3aa: CASSLSTRGQETQYF; CDR3nt: TGTGCCAGCAGCTTAAGCACGCGGGGCCAAGAGACCCAGTACTTC
j_gene: TRBJ1-2; v_gene: TRBV7-9; abundance: -; d_gene: -; CDR3aa: CASSFGGSYGYTF; CDR3nt: TGTGCCAGCAGCTTCGGGGGTTCCTATGGCTACACCTTC
j_gene: TRBJ2-3; v_gene: TRBV19; abundance: -; d_gene: TRBD1; CDR3aa: CASRGGTSTDTQYF; CDR3nt: TGTGCCAGTAGAGGGGGCACGAGCACAGATACGCAGTATTTT
j_gene: TRBJ2-1; v_gene: TRBV7-9; abundance: -; d_gene: -; CDR3aa: CASRTGTRNEQFF; CDR3nt: TGTGCCAGCAGGACCGGGACACGCAATGAGCAGTTCTTC
j_gene: TRBJ2-5; v_gene: TRBV9; abundance: -; d_gene: -; CDR3aa: CASSYNHAGAETQYF; CDR3nt: TGTGCCAGCAGTTACAACCACGCAGGAGCAGAGACCCAGTACTTC
j_gene: TRBJ2-7; v_gene: TRBV28; abundance: -; d_gene: TRBD2; CDR3aa: CASSSPSSGSRYEQYF; CDR3nt: TGTGCCAGCAGTTCCCCCAGTAGCGGGAGTAGGTACGAGCAGTACTTC
j_gene: TRBJ2-1; v_gene: TRBV2; abundance: medium-sized; d_gene: TRBD2; CDR3aa: CAILAGEADNEQFF; CDR3nt: TGTGCCATTTTAGCGGGAGAGGCGGACAATGAGCAGTTCTTC
j_gene: TRBJ2-1; v_gene: TRBV5-8; abundance: -; d_gene: -; CDR3aa: CASSLRGGSYNEQFF; CDR3nt: TGTGCCAGCAGCTTGCGAGGGGGCTCCTACAATGAGCAGTTCTTC
j_gene: TRBJ2-2; v_gene: TRBV9; abundance: -; d_gene: -; CDR3aa: CASTTMGTNTGELFF; CDR3nt: TGTGCCAGCACCACTATGGGAACGAACACCGGGGAGCTGTTTTTT
j_gene: TRBJ1-1; v_gene: TRBV9; abundance: -; d_gene: -; CDR3aa: CASSVGPGGATEAFF; CDR3nt: TGTGCCAGCAGCGTAGGCCCCGGGGGAGCGACTGAAGCTTTCTTT
j_gene: TRBJ2-7; v_gene: TRBV6-6; abundance: -; d_gene: TRBD2; CDR3aa: CASTSGLAGASRYF; CDR3nt: TGTGCCAGCACGTCGGGACTAGCGGGAGCGTCGCGGTACTTC
j_gene: TRBJ1-2; v_gene: TRBV11-3; abundance: -; d_gene: -; CDR3aa: CASSLRGANYGYTF; CDR3nt: TGTGCCAGCAGCTTACGGGGGGCGAACTATGGCTACACCTTC
j_gene: TRBJ1-5; v_gene: TRBV19; abundance: -; d_gene: -; CDR3aa: CASSIAAYSNQPQHF; CDR3nt: TGTGCCAGTAGTATAGCAGCGTATAGCAATCAGCCCCAGCATTTT
j_gene: TRBJ2-1; v_gene: TRBV5-4; abundance: -; d_gene: -; CDR3aa: CASSATTSSYNEQFF; CDR3nt: TGTGCCAGCAGCGCAACGACTAGTTCCTACAATGAGCAGTTCTTC
j_gene: TRBJ1-1; v_gene: TRBV28; abundance: -; d_gene: -; CDR3aa: CASSLLSGVAEAFF; CDR3nt: TGTGCCAGCAGTTTATTATCAGGGGTGGCTGAAGCTTTCTTT
j_gene: TRBJ2-2; v_gene: TRBV27; abundance: -; d_gene: -; CDR3aa: CASSLGASTGELFF; CDR3nt: TGTGCCAGCAGTTTAGGGGCGAGCACCGGGGAGCTGTTTTTT
j_gene: TRBJ2-2; v_gene: TRBV11-3; abundance: once; d_gene: -; CDR3aa: CASSLNRGTGELFF; CDR3nt: TGTGCCAGCAGCTTAAACAGAGGCACCGGGGAGCTGTTTTTT
j_gene: TRBJ2-3; v_gene: TRBV5-4; abundance: -; d_gene: -; CDR3aa: CASSARVTDTQYF; CDR3nt: TGTGCCAGCAGCGCAAGGGTCACAGATACGCAGTATTTT
j_gene: TRBJ2-3; v_gene: TRBV10-3; abundance: -; d_gene: -; CDR3aa: CAIRAGNPDTQYF; CDR3nt: TGTGCCATCAGGGCAGGGAACCCAGATACGCAGTATTTT
j_gene: TRBJ2-7; v_gene: TRBV7-7; abundance: -; d_gene: TRBD1; CDR3aa: CASSRGQDYEQYF; CDR3nt: TGTGCCAGCAGTCGTGGACAGGACTACGAGCAGTACTTC
j_gene: TRBJ1-6; v_gene: TRBV5-1; abundance: -; d_gene: -; CDR3aa: CASRTWGESYNSPLHF; CDR3nt: TGCGCCAGCAGGACCTGGGGAGAGTCCTATAATTCACCCCTCCACTTT
j_gene: TRBJ1-2; v_gene: TRBV9; abundance: few; d_gene: -; CDR3aa: CASSVGGIHGYTF; CDR3nt: TGTGCCAGCAGCGTGGGAGGGATCCATGGCTACACCTTC